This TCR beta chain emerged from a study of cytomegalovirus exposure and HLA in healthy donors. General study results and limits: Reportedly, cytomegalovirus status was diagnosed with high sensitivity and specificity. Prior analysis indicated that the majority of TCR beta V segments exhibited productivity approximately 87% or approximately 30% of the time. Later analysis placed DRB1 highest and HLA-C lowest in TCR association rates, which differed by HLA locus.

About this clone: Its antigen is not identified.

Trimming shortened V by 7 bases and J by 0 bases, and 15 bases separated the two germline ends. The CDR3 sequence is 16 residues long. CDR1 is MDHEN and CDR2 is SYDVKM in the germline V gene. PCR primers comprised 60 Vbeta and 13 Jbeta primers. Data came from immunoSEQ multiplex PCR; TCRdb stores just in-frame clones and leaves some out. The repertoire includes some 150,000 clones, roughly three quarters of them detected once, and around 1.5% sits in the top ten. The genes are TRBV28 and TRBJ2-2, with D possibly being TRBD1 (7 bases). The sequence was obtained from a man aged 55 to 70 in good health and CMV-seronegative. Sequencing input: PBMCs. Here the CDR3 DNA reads TGTGCCAGCAATGGGGGGACAGTTACGAACACCGGGGAGCTGTTTTTT. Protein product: CASNGGTVTNTGELFF.